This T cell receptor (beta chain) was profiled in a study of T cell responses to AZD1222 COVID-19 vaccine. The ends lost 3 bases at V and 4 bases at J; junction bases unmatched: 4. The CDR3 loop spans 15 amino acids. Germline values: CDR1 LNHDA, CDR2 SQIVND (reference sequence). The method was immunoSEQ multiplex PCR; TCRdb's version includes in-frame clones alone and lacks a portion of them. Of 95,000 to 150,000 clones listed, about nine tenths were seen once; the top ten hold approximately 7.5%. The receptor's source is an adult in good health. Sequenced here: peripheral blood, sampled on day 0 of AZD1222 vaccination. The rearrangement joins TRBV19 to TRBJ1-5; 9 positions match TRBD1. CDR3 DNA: TGTGCCAGTAGTATTACAGGGGGCCGGAATCAGCCCCAGCATTTT. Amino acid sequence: CASSITGGRNQPQHF.